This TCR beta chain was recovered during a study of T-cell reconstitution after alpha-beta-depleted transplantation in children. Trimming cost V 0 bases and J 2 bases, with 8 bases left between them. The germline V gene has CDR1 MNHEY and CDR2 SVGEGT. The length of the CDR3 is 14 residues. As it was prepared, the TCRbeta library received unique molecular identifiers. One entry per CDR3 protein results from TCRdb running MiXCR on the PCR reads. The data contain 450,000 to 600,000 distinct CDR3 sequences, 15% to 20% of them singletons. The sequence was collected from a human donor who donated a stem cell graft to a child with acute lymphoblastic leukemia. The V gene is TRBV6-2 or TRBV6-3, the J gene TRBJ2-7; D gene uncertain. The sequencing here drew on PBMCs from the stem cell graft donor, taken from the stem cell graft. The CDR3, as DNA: TGTGCCAGCAGTTACTCGGCTGGACCCTACGAGCAGTACTTC. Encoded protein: CASSYSAGPYEQYF.